This entry lists 31 T cell receptor beta chains sequenced from one sample in a study of spatial heterogeneity in lung cancer. Time point in this sample: sample taken at primary tumor resection. TCRdb independently ran MiXCR on the 5' RACE reads; one entry per CDR3 protein. The sample holds tens of thousands of distinct CDR3 sequences, 12% seen once. The specimen comprised PBMCs, sampled at surgery. Source of these receptors: a male donor with early-stage non-small cell lung cancer.

V is TRBV5-1 and J is TRBJ1-2, with TRBD1 identical over 7 bases. This CDR3 has 14 residues. V gave up 3 bases and J gave up 3 bases; unmatched junction bases: 5. Germline-derived CDR1 and CDR2 are SGHRS and YFSETQ. This CDR3 is CASSSETGYYGYTF. Here the CDR3 DNA reads TGCGCCAGCAGCTCGGAGACAGGGTACTATGGCTACACCTTC.

The chain is built from TRBV10-3 and TRBJ2-3, with D possibly being TRBD1 (5 bases). Germline V gene lookup returns CDR1 ENHRY and CDR2 SYGVKD. Trimming removed 4 bases at V and 0 bases at J, with 11 bases between. The CDR3 extends over 15 amino acids. This chain's CDR3 is CAISVWGGSTDTQYF. In DNA form, the CDR3 reads TGTGCCATCAGTGTCTGGGGCGGTAGCACAGATACGCAGTATTTT.

The table lists this clonotype with a few counts. The genes are TRBV24-1 and TRBJ2-3, with 7 bases that match TRBD2. CDR1 and CDR2 from the germline V gene are KGHDR and SFDVKD. This CDR3 has 15 residues. The trim removed 4 bases at V and 3 bases at J, leaving 6 bases unmatched. This CDR3 reads CATSDAGEGTDTQYF. CDR3 DNA sequence: TGTGCCACCAGTGACGCGGGAGAAGGGACAGATACGCAGTATTTT.

Ten or more counts support this clonotype. The chain links TRBV7-2 to TRBJ2-1; TRBD2 is a possible D gene (6 bases). Germline CDR1 and CDR2: SGHTA and FQGNSA. The CDR3 loop spans 16 amino acids. V shed 2 bases and J shed 0 bases, with 11 bases lying between them. CDR3: CASSLLAGSSYNEQFF. CDR3 in DNA: TGTGCCAGCAGCTTACTCGCCGGGAGCTCCTACAATGAGCAGTTCTTC.

The chain links TRBV9 to TRBJ2-1; D unclear. This CDR3 spans 16 amino acids. CDR1 and CDR2 from the germline V gene are SGDLS and YYNGEE. V dropped 0 bases and J dropped 2 bases, with 12 bases sitting between them. The CDR3 coding sequence is TGTGCCAGCAGCGTAGCTTCATTAGGGCCCTACAATGAGCAGTTCTTC. It is translated as CASSVASLGPYNEQFF.

The chain combines TRBV30 with TRBJ1-6; 9 positions agree with TRBD1. V lost 3 bases to trimming and J lost 8 bases; unmatched junction nucleotides: 5. Germline V gives CDR1 GTSNPN, CDR2 SVGIG (reference sequence). CDR3 length equals 14 residues. CDR3 loop: CAWRDRGVDSPLHF. The CDR3 DNA sequence: TGTGCCTGGAGGGACAGGGGAGTAGATTCACCCCTCCACTTT.

CDR3 sequence (DNA): TGCAGCGTTGCATCAGGGGATCAATCACCCCTCCACTTT. Residues: CSVASGDQSPLHF. The V gene is TRBV29-1, the J gene TRBJ1-6; maybe TRBD1 (6 bases). V lost 4 bases, J lost 10 bases, and 14 bases lay in between. The CDR3 has 13 amino acids. In germline, CDR1 is SQVTM, CDR2 ANQGSEA. Combining the CDR3 with reference TRBV29-1 and TRBJ1-6 gives the whole variable domain SAVISQKPSRDICQRGTSLTIQCQVDSQVTMMFWYRQQPGQSLTLIATANQGSEATYESGFVIDKFPISRPNLTFSTLTVSNMSPEDSSIYLCSVASGDQSPLHFGNGTRLTVT.

V gene TRBV11-2 combines with J gene TRBJ2-5; 9 nucleotides agree with TRBD2. The length of the CDR3 is 16 residues. V dropped 0 bases and J dropped 6; count of bases not matched to a gene: 8. Germline CDR1 reads SGHAT; CDR2 reads FQNNGV. This CDR3 reads CASSLDFAGGPKTQYF. DNA of the CDR3: TGTGCCAGCAGCTTAGATTTCGCGGGGGGGCCGAAGACCCAGTACTTC.

V gene TRBV6-5 combines with J gene TRBJ1-4, with a possible D match to TRBD1 (5 bases). CDR1 is MNHEY, CDR2 SVGAGI, per germline. The CDR3 extends over 16 amino acids. V dropped 0 bases and J dropped 8 bases, with 16 bases sitting between them. The CDR3: CASSYSGVGGGEKLFF. CDR3 nucleotides: TGTGCCAGCAGTTACTCGGGGGTTGGAGGTGGAGAAAAACTGTTTTTT.

Ten or more counts support this clonotype. The chain couples TRBV7-2 to TRBJ2-1, with D unresolved. The CDR3 consists of 14 residues. The ends were cut back, 5 bases at V and 1 base at J, with 9 bases in the middle. Germline V gene lookup returns CDR1 SGHTA and CDR2 FQGNSA. The CDR3 reads CASSRDPSYNEQFF. CDR3 coding DNA: TGTGCCAGCAGCCGCGACCCATCCTACAATGAGCAGTTCTTC.

This clonotype was counted many times. The chain uses TRBV7-8 and TRBJ1-4; TRBD1 matches at 9 bases. Germline CDR1 and CDR2: SGHVS and FQNEAQ. V gave up 3 bases and J gave up 0 bases; unmatched junction bases: 8. CDR3 length: 18 residues. This CDR3 reads CASSLRVGTGSTNEKLFF. The CDR3 DNA follows: TGTGCCAGCAGCTTGCGTGTCGGGACAGGGTCAACTAATGAAAAACTGTTTTTT.

At least ten counts were recorded for this clonotype. This CDR3 reads CASSEVDTQYF. CDR3 DNA: TGTGCCAGCAGTGAAGTTGATACGCAGTATTTT. J is TRBJ2-3 and V is TRBV6-1; D gene uncertain. This CDR3 has 11 residues. The V gene lost 1 base and the J gene lost 6 bases, with 2 bases spanning the gap. The germline V gene has CDR1 MNHNS and CDR2 SASEGT.

This clonotype was observed a few times. This chain connects TRBV3-1 to TRBJ1-1; D might be TRBD1 (6 bases). Trimming shortened V by 2 bases and J by 1 base, and 8 bases separated the two germline ends. This CDR3 comprises 14 residues. Germline CDR1 reads LGHDT; CDR2 reads YNNKEL (reference sequence). Here the CDR3 DNA reads TGTGCCAGCAGCCAATTACAGGGGAACACTGAAGCTTTCTTT. Protein sequence: CASSQLQGNTEAFF.

Details on this clonotype: A clone one base away is much larger, so this may be a read error. The chain links TRBV7-9 to TRBJ2-1, with D unclear. The CDR3 runs to 16 residues. V was pared by 1 base and J by 9 bases, with 19 bases between. CDR1 and CDR2 (germline): SEHNR, FQNEAQ (reference sequence). CDR3 bases: TGTGCCAGCAGCTTAGGGATCGTCTTCGGATCCAGTGAGCAGTTCTTC. Residues: CASSLGIVFGSSEQFF.

This clonotype was recorded a few times. This sequence joins TRBV13 and TRBJ2-1; tentatively, D is TRBD2 (5 bases). The germline V gene has CDR1 PRHDT and CDR2 FYEKMQ (reference sequence). The V end was cut by 5 bases, the J end by 2 bases, with 10 bases between. The CDR3 loop spans 14 amino acids. For the CDR3, the DNA is TGTGCCAGCAGCATTAGCGTGCCCTACAATGAGCAGTTCTTC. Its protein is CASSISVPYNEQFF. The full variable domain, completed using reference TRBV13 and TRBJ2-1, is AAGVIQSPRHLIKEKRETATLKCYPIPRHDTVYWYQQGPGQDPQFLISFYEKMQSDKGSIPDRFSAQQFSDYHSELNMSSLELGDSALYFCASSISVPYNEQFFGPGTRLTVL.

In its sample, this clonotype was seen many times. The chain recombines TRBV4-2 with TRBJ2-7; D unclear. The germline gives CDR1 LGHNA, CDR2 YNFKEQ. The CDR3 is 14 amino acids. V lost 1 base, J lost 0 bases, and 7 bases lay in between. The CDR3 DNA follows: TGTGCCAGCAGCCAAGGGACGGTCTCCTACGAGCAGTACTTC. Amino acids: CASSQGTVSYEQYF.

Only a few counts were recorded for this clonotype. V is TRBV28 and J is TRBJ2-6; 12 positions match TRBD1. The V and J ends lost 2 bases and 3 bases, in that order; junction bases with no gene match: 11. CDR3 length: 20 residues. The V gene's germline CDR1 is MDHEN and CDR2 SYDVKM. CDR3 residues: CASSLVAGTGGPGGANVLTF. For the CDR3, the DNA is TGTGCCAGCAGTTTAGTCGCGGGGACAGGGGGCCCGGGTGGGGCCAACGTCCTGACTTTC.

Many counts were recorded for this clonotype. Written as DNA, the CDR3 is TGTGCCAGCAGTTACTCGAGGGGTAGATTGAAGGGTGAGCAGTTCTTC. This gives the protein CASSYSRGRLKGEQFF. The rearrangement joins TRBV6-6 to TRBJ2-1; the D call may be TRBD1 or TRBD2 (5 bases each). The CDR3 has 16 amino acids. The V end lost 0 bases, the J end lost 9 bases, and 18 bases lay between the germline ends. Germline V gives CDR1 MNHNY, CDR2 SVGAGI (reference sequence).

This clonotype showed up just a few times. The rearrangement links TRBV7-9 to TRBJ2-1; D gene unclear. With 7 bases removed from V and 10 bases from J, the gap between germline ends came to 17 bases. CDR3 length equals 13 residues. CDR1 SEHNR and CDR2 FQNEAQ come from the germline V gene (reference sequence). CDR3 region: CASTKPERFEQFF. The CDR3 DNA reads TGTGCCAGCACCAAGCCGGAGCGATTCGAGCAGTTCTTC.

This chain connects TRBV7-9 to TRBJ1-1, with D hard to call. V lost 1 base and J lost 1, with 7 bases in between. CDR1 is SEHNR and CDR2 is FQNEAQ in the germline V gene (reference sequence). The CDR3 totals 14 residues. CDR3 loop: CASSLGPTNTEAFF. The DNA for the CDR3 is TGTGCCAGCAGCTTAGGGCCGACGAACACTGAAGCTTTCTTT. Based on the CDR3 plus reference TRBV7-9 and TRBJ1-1, the full variable domain is DTGVSQNPRHKITKRGQNVTFRCDPISEHNRLYWYRQTLGQGPEFLTYFQNEAQLEKSRLLSDRFSAERPKGSFSTLEIQRTEQGDSAMYLCASSLGPTNTEAFFGQGTRLTVV.

The V gene is TRBV10-3, the J gene TRBJ1-6; TRBD1 might be the D (5 bases). The CDR3 has 16 residues. Germline V CDR1 and CDR2: ENHRY, SYGVKD. V lost 3 bases and J lost 10, with 19 bases in between. The DNA of the CDR3 is TGTGCCATCAGTGAAACCCGACATGAGGGACCCTCACCCCTCCACTTT. Translation: CAISETRHEGPSPLHF.

This clonotype was observed many times. CDR3 sequence: CASSLGLGKNIQYF. CDR3 in DNA: TGTGCCAGCAGTTTGGGACTCGGCAAAAACATTCAGTACTTC. The rearrangement links TRBV27 to TRBJ2-4, with D perhaps matching TRBD2 (6 bases). Germline loops: CDR1 MNHEY, CDR2 SMNVEV (reference sequence). The ends were cut back, 3 bases at V and 3 bases at J, with 9 bases in the middle. The CDR3 is 14 amino acids.

A few counts support this clonotype. The V call is TRBV11-2, the J call TRBJ1-1; 7 bases line up with TRBD1. Trimming took 3 bases from V and 4 from J; bases not matched to a gene: 8. This CDR3 contains 15 residues. Germline V gene sequence: CDR1 SGHAT, CDR2 FQNNGV. The CDR3, as DNA: TGTGCCAGCAGCTTGCTAACAGGGGAGTTCACTGAAGCTTTCTTT. Translating it yields CASSLLTGEFTEAFF. Full variable domain (missing parts from reference TRBV11-2 and TRBJ1-1): EAGVAQSPRYKIIEKRQSVAFWCNPISGHATLYWYQQILGQGPKLLIQFQNNGVVDDSQLPKDRFSAERLKGVDSTLKIQPAKLEDSAVYLCASSLLTGEFTEAFFGQGTRLTVV.

On this clonotype: At one end the junction does not follow the germline gene, possibly because of a read error. The J gene is TRBJ1-2, the V gene TRBV4-3, with a tentative D call TRBD1 (5 bases). The CDR3 spans 15 residues. Germline values: CDR1 LGHNA, CDR2 YSLEER. The chain's CDR3 is CASSQATGPYYGFTF. The DNA of the CDR3 is TGCGCCAGCAGCCAAGCGACGGGGCCATACTATGGCTTCACCTTC.

This clonotype showed up many times. V and J are TRBV27 and TRBJ2-7; D is uncertain. Germline V gives CDR1 MNHEY, CDR2 SMNVEV (reference sequence). The CDR3 loop spans 13 amino acids. With 8 bases removed from V and 5 bases from J, the gap between germline ends came to 16 bases. CDR3 bases: TGTGCCAGCGGCCTGAACTTCCCCCACGAGCAGTACTTC. It codes for CASGLNFPHEQYF.

The rearrangement links TRBV18 to TRBJ2-5, with a tentative D call TRBD1 (6 bases). Germline CDR1 is KGHSH and CDR2 is LQKENI. This CDR3 is 14 amino acids long. Between the trimmed V and J ends, which lost 3 bases and 4 bases, there was a span of 12 bases. The CDR3 nucleotides are TGTGCCAGCTCACCTCGGACAGAAGGAGAGACCCAGTACTTC. Protein product: CASSPRTEGETQYF.

This clonotype was observed a few times. The rearrangement uses TRBV20-1 and TRBJ2-7; the match to TRBD2 covers 8 bases. Losses at the gene ends were 5 bases for V and 3 bases for J; bases not matched to a gene: 6. The CDR3 consists of 13 residues. CDR1 is DFQATT and CDR2 is SNEGSKA in the germline V gene (reference sequence). This CDR3 reads CSAGTTSDYEQYF. In DNA form, the CDR3 reads TGCAGTGCTGGGACGACTAGCGACTACGAGCAGTACTTC.

There are a few counts of this clonotype. V gene TRBV4-1 combines with J gene TRBJ1-4; D is ambiguous. The germline V gene encodes CDR1 MGHRA and CDR2 YSYEKL. The CDR3 loop spans 15 amino acids. The V gene lost 3 bases and the J gene lost 7 bases, with 15 bases spanning the gap. As DNA, the CDR3 is TGCGCCAGCAGCCATGGTGGAGGGCGAATTGAAAAACTGTTTTTT. Amino acids: CASSHGGGRIEKLFF.

The rearrangement links TRBV18 to TRBJ2-6; no firm D call. Germline assignment: CDR1 KGHSH and CDR2 LQKENI. The V end lost 3 bases, the J end lost 0 bases, and 3 bases lay between the germline ends. This CDR3 comprises 14 residues. The CDR3: CASSPYSGANVLTF. In DNA form, the CDR3 reads TGTGCCAGCTCACCTTACTCTGGGGCCAACGTCCTGACTTTC.

Many counts were recorded for this clonotype. The chain uses TRBV28 and TRBJ2-3, with D possibly being TRBD1 (6 bases). CDR1 MDHEN and CDR2 SYDVKM come from the germline V gene. Trimming shortened V by 8 bases and J by 0 bases, and 15 bases separated the two germline ends. This CDR3 has 15 amino acids. The CDR3 here is CASGDRYPSTDTQYF. CDR3 DNA sequence: TGTGCCAGCGGTGACAGGTATCCTAGCACAGATACGCAGTATTTT.

This clonotype was picked up a small number of times. The CDR3 is CASSLSGGRAYSYNEQFF. CDR3 sequence (DNA): TGTGCCAGCAGTTTATCAGGCGGGAGGGCCTATTCGTACAATGAGCAGTTCTTC. V and J are TRBV27 and TRBJ2-1; 9 bases match TRBD2. With V trimmed by 0 bases and J by 4 bases, 10 bases remained unmatched. The CDR3 runs 18 residues. Looked up from germline, CDR1 is MNHEY and CDR2 is SMNVEV (reference sequence).